The present TCR beta chain was sequenced within a study of CXCR3-negative and CXCR3-positive naive CD8 T cells. Regarding this clonotype: Its antigen is unknown.

cDNA libraries for TRB were generated by 5' RACE incorporating UMI labels. TCRdb reprocessed the 5' RACE reads, with one entry per CDR3 protein and no DNA. The table lists tens of thousands of distinct CDR3 sequences. Findings and limits, study-wide: In CXCR3-positive naive cells, the TRB CDR3s were more hydrophobic than in CXCR3-negative naive cells.

Germline V CDR1 and CDR2: MDHEN, SYDVKM. The CDR3 loop spans 14 amino acids. The sample consisted of naive CXCR3+ CD8+ T cells from blood. Subset: CD45RO-CCR7+CD27+CD95- naive CD8+ T cells expressing CXCR3 (TNR3+). V is TRBV28 and J is TRBJ1-1. This clonotype was obtained from a human donor in good health. Some clones in this sample may be carry-over from other donors' samples. CDR3 region: CASTEVGGHTEAFF.